What follows are 10 T cell receptor beta chains derived from one specimen sequenced in a study of identical twins. TCRdb fed the 5' RACE reads into MiXCR, producing one record per CDR3 protein. Of 550,000 to 700,000 distinct CDR3 sequences in the sample, over 8.5% were seen once. This sample was shared with a second study, whose subject was yellow fever vaccine responses in identical twins.

The material sequenced was PBMCs. The source of these receptors is a young woman in good health.

There are a few counts of this clonotype. The chain is built from TRBV20-1 and TRBJ2-3; D is ambiguous. Germline V gene sequence: CDR1 DFQATT, CDR2 SNEGSKA (reference sequence). The CDR3 is 13 amino acids. Trimming shortened V by 0 bases and J by 2 bases, and 6 bases separated the two germline ends. CDR3 loop: CSARDSSTDTQYF. Here the CDR3 DNA reads TGCAGTGCTAGAGACTCCTCCACAGATACGCAGTATTTT.

This clonotype was detected many times. The J gene is TRBJ2-3, the V gene TRBV6-2 or TRBV6-3, with 10 bases lining up with TRBD2. The germline V gene has CDR1 MNHEY and CDR2 SVGEGT. This CDR3 has 15 residues. After removal of 3 bases from V and 1 base from J, the junction contained 1 base not matched to a gene. In DNA, the CDR3 is TGTGCCAGCAGTTATCTAGCGGGGGGCACAGATACGCAGTATTTT. It codes for CASSYLAGGTDTQYF.

This clonotype was picked up many times. The chain carries TRBV6-2 or TRBV6-3 and TRBJ1-1, with 8 bases matching TRBD1. Germline assignment: CDR1 MNHEY and CDR2 SVGEGT. The CDR3 has 15 residues. J was trimmed by 2 bases and V by 2 bases; bases with no gene match: 4. In DNA form, the CDR3 reads TGTGCCAGCAGTTACGGGGACAGGAGTAACACTGAAGCTTTCTTT. Translation: CASSYGDRSNTEAFF.

This clonotype came up many times. The CDR3 here is CASSYITGGMANEKLFF. The CDR3 bases are TGTGCCAGCAGTTACATTACAGGGGGCATGGCTAATGAAAAACTGTTTTTT. The chain recombines TRBV6-5 with TRBJ1-4, with 9 bases identical to TRBD1. Germline V gives CDR1 MNHEY, CDR2 SVGAGI. V shed 2 bases, J shed 3 bases, and the junction held 7 bases outside the gene matches. The CDR3 extends over 17 amino acids.

This clonotype was found many times. V is TRBV27 and J is TRBJ2-1; the D gene is possibly TRBD2 (7 bases). The CDR3 spans 14 residues. Trimming removed 2 bases from V and 8 bases from J, with 13 bases in between. Per the germline V gene, CDR1 is MNHEY and CDR2 is SMNVEV (reference sequence). The CDR3 here is CASSLAGAPDEQFF. DNA of the CDR3: TGTGCCAGCAGTTTAGCGGGGGCCCCCGATGAGCAGTTCTTC.

The chain employs TRBV10-1 and TRBJ2-5; TRBD1 agrees at 9 bases. Germline-derived CDR1 and CDR2 are WNHNN and SYGVQD (reference sequence). J gave up 6 bases and V 6 bases, and 11 bases lay outside the gene matches. The CDR3 covers 15 residues. Here the CDR3 DNA reads TGCGCCAGCAGCTTCGGACAGGGGATTACGAAGACCCAGTACTTC. Translation: CASSFGQGITKTQYF.

There are many counts of this clonotype. The CDR3 sequence: CASSLVPGRPYEQYF. In DNA form, the CDR3 reads TGCGCCAGCAGCTTGGTTCCGGGACGGCCTTACGAGCAGTACTTC. This chain joins TRBV5-1 and TRBJ2-7; the D call may be TRBD1 or TRBD2 (5 bases each). Germline V gene lookup returns CDR1 SGHRS and CDR2 YFSETQ. This CDR3 is built from 15 residues. With 0 bases removed from V and 4 bases from J, the gap between germline ends came to 14 bases.

This clonotype showed up many times. This chain uses TRBV5-1 with TRBJ1-2, with D unresolved. V was shortened by 0 bases and J by 1 base, with 7 bases between the two germline ends. Germline lookup yields CDR1 SGHRS and CDR2 YFSETQ. The CDR3 contains 14 residues. DNA of the CDR3: TGCGCCAGCAGCTTGGAACAGAATAACTATGGCTACACCTTC. Protein product: CASSLEQNNYGYTF.

This clonotype was counted between two and nine times. The CDR3 reads CASTGDRYSYEQYF. Written as DNA, the CDR3 is TGTGCCAGCACCGGGGACCGATACTCCTACGAGCAGTACTTC. The chain is built from TRBV6-1 and TRBJ2-7; D may correspond to TRBD1 or TRBD2 (5 bases each). The CDR3 covers 14 residues. Germline V gene sequence: CDR1 MNHNS, CDR2 SASEGT. Trimming removed 7 bases from V and 0 bases from J, with 13 bases in between.

Many counts were recorded for this clonotype. This chain uses TRBV6-1 with TRBJ1-4; weak D call: TRBD1 (5 bases). The germline V and J ends were trimmed by 8 bases and 0 bases, with 7 bases remaining between them. Germline loops: CDR1 MNHNS, CDR2 SASEGT. The CDR3 runs 13 residues. The CDR3 DNA follows: TGTGCCAGCGGGGCAGCAACTAATGAAAAACTGTTTTTT. This codes for CASGAATNEKLFF.